Following are 31 T cell receptor beta chains from one sample sequenced in a study of vaccination and CD4 T cells after COVID-19. Noted treatment: roughly 10-day PBMC culture with coronavirus spike peptide pools or control peptides (ViraFEST assay). These receptors have no identified antigens. The study sequenced cultured CD4+ T cell DNA using the Oncomine TCR Beta short-read assay. TCRdb re-analysed the PCR reads in MiXCR, keeping a single row per CDR3 protein. The table includes about 7,300 distinct CDR3 sequences, about 51% detected once. The sequencing input was CD4+ T cells from blood, cultured in vitro. These receptors were obtained from a human donor who had recovered from COVID-19.

The V call is TRBV27, the J call TRBJ2-7, with D uncertain. V lost 4 bases and J lost 0, with 10 bases in between. Per germline, CDR1 MNHEY and CDR2 SMNVEV (reference sequence). CDR3 length equals 14 residues. The CDR3 here is CASSYRRNSYEQYF. CDR3 DNA: TGTGCCAGCAGTTACCGACGGAACTCCTACGAGCAGTACTTC.

This clonotype has more than one count but fewer than ten. The rearrangement joins TRBV30 to TRBJ1-2; 7 nucleotides match TRBD1. V trimming: 5 bases; J trimming: 5 bases; junction bases outside the gene matches: 8. CDR1 is GTSNPN and CDR2 is SVGIG in the germline V gene (reference sequence). The CDR3 is 13 amino acids. CDR3: CAWVGDRSYGYTF. The CDR3 coding sequence is TGTGCCTGGGTAGGGGACAGAAGTTATGGCTACACCTTC.

This clonotype was counted only a few times. The rearrangement uses TRBV20-1 and TRBJ1-5; perhaps TRBD1 as D (6 bases). The CDR3 is 14 residues long. The germline gives CDR1 DFQATT, CDR2 SNEGSKA (reference sequence). The germline V and J ends were trimmed by 2 bases and 2 bases, with 10 bases remaining between them. The CDR3 coding sequence is TGCAGTGCTAGAAACGGGGGCCGCAATCAGCCCCAGCATTTT. Residues: CSARNGGRNQPQHF.

This clonotype was observed a few times. This rearrangement joins TRBV12-3 or TRBV12-4 to TRBJ2-1; 13 bases are a match to TRBD2. Trimming took 7 bases from V and 7 from J; bases not matched to a gene: 10. The CDR3 has 16 amino acids. DNA for the CDR3: TGTGCCAGCAAACGAAGGACTAGCGGGAGTAAAAATGAGCAGTTCTTC. It translates to CASKRRTSGSKNEQFF.

The CDR3 protein is CAWRGPGTNTEAFF. The CDR3 DNA follows: TGTGCCTGGAGGGGGCCGGGAACGAACACTGAAGCTTTCTTT. The chain combines TRBV30 with TRBJ1-1, with D maybe TRBD1 (5 bases). Germline values: CDR1 GTSNPN, CDR2 SVGIG (reference sequence). CDR3 length: 14 amino acids. V shed 3 bases and J shed 1 base, with 12 bases lying between them.

J is TRBJ2-7 and V is TRBV19; D is unclear. Trimming took off 6 bases at V and 2 bases at J, with 14 bases between the two ends. This CDR3 is built from 14 residues. In germline, CDR1 is LNHDA, CDR2 SQIVND (reference sequence). Written as DNA, the CDR3 is TGTGCCAGTAGCCCGCAAACTGGGGCCTACGAGCAGTACTTC. This translates into CASSPQTGAYEQYF. Full variable domain (rest looked up from reference TRBV19 and TRBJ2-7): DGGITQSPKYLFRKEGQNVTLSCEQNLNHDAMYWYRQDPGQGLRLIYYSQIVNDFQKGDIAEGYSVSREKKESFPLTVTSAQKNPTAFYLCASSPQTGAYEQYFGPGTRLTVT.

The V call is TRBV7-9, the J call TRBJ2-7; D gene uncertain. The germline CDR1 and CDR2 sequences are SEHNR and FQNEAQ (reference sequence). Trimming pared 7 bases from V and 7 bases from J, leaving 23 bases between. The CDR3 is 15 amino acids. The CDR3 bases are TGTGCCAGCACCCAGCACACGGGCCCCCTCGCAGAGCAGTACTTC. This sequence encodes CASTQHTGPLAEQYF.

The V and J genes are TRBV20-1 and TRBJ2-2; D remains ambiguous. CDR1 is DFQATT and CDR2 is SNEGSKA in the germline V gene (reference sequence). The CDR3 loop spans 12 amino acids. V lost 7 bases and J 2 bases, leaving 8 bases between the germline ends. The CDR3 loop reads CSVIVNTGELFF. The DNA for the CDR3 is TGCAGTGTCATAGTAAACACCGGGGAGCTGTTTTTT.

V gene TRBV19 combines with J gene TRBJ2-7; D is possibly TRBD1 (6 bases). CDR1 and CDR2 (germline): LNHDA, SQIVND (reference sequence). The CDR3 loop spans 14 amino acids. Deletions cut 2 bases from V and 5 bases from J, with 13 bases between. CDR3 in amino acids: CASSIQGIGNEQYF. CDR3 sequence (DNA): TGTGCCAGTAGTATACAGGGGATCGGAAACGAGCAGTACTTC. Supplemented by reference TRBV19 and TRBJ2-7, the full variable domain reads DGGITQSPKYLFRKEGQNVTLSCEQNLNHDAMYWYRQDPGQGLRLIYYSQIVNDFQKGDIAEGYSVSREKKESFPLTVTSAQKNPTAFYLCASSIQGIGNEQYFGPGTRLTVT.

The chain combines TRBV12-3 or TRBV12-4 with TRBJ1-2, with D tentatively TRBD1 (6 bases). The CDR3 loop spans 15 amino acids. Deletions cut 7 bases from V and 5 bases from J, with 20 bases between. For the CDR3, the DNA is TGTGCCAGCACTACCCGCTCCCAGGGGATTTATGGCTACACCTTC. Translation: CASTTRSQGIYGYTF.

The J gene is TRBJ2-1, the V gene TRBV11-3; D not resolved. Germline-derived CDR1 and CDR2 are SGHNT and YENEEA. The CDR3 contains 14 residues. The V end was cut by 3 bases, the J end by 5 bases, with 11 bases between. The CDR3 protein is CASSFTGINNEQFF. CDR3 in DNA: TGTGCCAGCAGCTTTACGGGCATAAACAATGAGCAGTTCTTC.

The sample holds a few counts of this clonotype. V usage is TRBV10-3 and J usage is TRBJ2-7; perhaps TRBD2 as D (5 bases). Germline V lookup: CDR1 ENHRY, CDR2 SYGVKD. This CDR3 is 16 amino acids long. With 0 bases removed from V and 0 bases from J, the gap between germline ends came to 12 bases. The CDR3 spells CAISESDGLSSYEQYF. The CDR3 bases are TGTGCCATCAGTGAGTCGGACGGACTTAGCTCCTACGAGCAGTACTTC.

This clonotype was picked up a small number of times. The genes are TRBV7-2 and TRBJ2-5; D ambiguous. The V and J ends lost 7 bases and 5 bases respectively, with 17 bases between them. CDR3 length: 14 amino acids. The germline V gene encodes CDR1 SGHTA and CDR2 FQGNSA. This chain's CDR3 is CASTPGTRPETQYF. The CDR3, as DNA: TGTGCCAGCACCCCCGGAACCCGGCCGGAGACCCAGTACTTC. The full variable domain, its missing parts supplied by reference TRBV7-2 and TRBJ2-5, is GAGVSQSPSNKVTEKGKDVELRCDPISGHTALYWYRQSLGQGLEFLIYFQGNSAPDKSGLPSDRFSAERTGGSVSTLTIQRTQQEDSAVYLCASTPGTRPETQYFGPGTRLLVL.

The table lists this clonotype with a few counts. The chain is built from TRBV20-1 and TRBJ1-5; possible D gene TRBD1, 6 bases. Trimming pared 4 bases from V and 0 bases from J, leaving 22 bases between. The germline V gene encodes CDR1 DFQATT and CDR2 SNEGSKA (reference sequence). This CDR3 comprises 18 residues. CDR3 region: CSAIQQTGGGYSNQPQHF. CDR3 in DNA: TGCAGTGCTATTCAGCAGACAGGTGGGGGCTATAGCAATCAGCCCCAGCATTTT.

V and J are TRBV5-1 and TRBJ2-7; a weak D match, TRBD2 (6 bases). Germline CDR1 SGHRS, CDR2 YFSETQ. This CDR3 has 14 residues. V shed 3 bases and J shed 7 bases, with 17 bases lying between them. The CDR3 sequence is CASSSGDLITEQYF. CDR3 nucleotide sequence: TGCGCCAGCAGCTCGGGGGACCTAATTACGGAGCAGTACTTC.

This clonotype came up a few times. The chain recombines TRBV7-2 with TRBJ1-2; 8 bases are shared with TRBD1. The CDR3 loop spans 14 amino acids. The germline gives CDR1 SGHTA, CDR2 FQGNSA. The V segment lost 5 bases and the J segment 4 bases; nucleotides outside the gene matches: 6. CDR3 loop: CASSPSGTGYGYTF. In nucleotides, the CDR3 is TGTGCCAGCAGCCCCTCGGGGACAGGCTATGGCTACACCTTC.

Sample share makes this clonotype large. In DNA, the CDR3 is TGTGCCAGCAGCTTGGGGACCTCCGAAGCTTTCTTT. It codes for CASSLGTSEAFF. The V call is TRBV5-6, the J call TRBJ1-1; D not certain. The germline V gene encodes CDR1 SGHDT and CDR2 YYEEEE. The CDR3 consists of 12 residues. V dropped 0 bases and J dropped 8 bases, with 8 bases sitting between them.

The chain links TRBV6-1 to TRBJ2-1; maybe TRBD1 (6 bases). The germline V gene has CDR1 MNHNS and CDR2 SASEGT. Trimming pared 1 base from V and 7 bases from J, leaving 14 bases between. The CDR3 has 15 residues. In DNA, the CDR3 is TGTGCCAGCAGTGAAGGGGGGCTAGTTCAAAATGAGCAGTTCTTC. Protein product: CASSEGGLVQNEQFF.

The rearrangement joins TRBV11-2 to TRBJ2-3, with 9 bases matching TRBD2. The CDR3 is 15 residues long. With 5 bases clipped from V and 6 bases from J, the junction kept 9 bases outside the gene matches. Germline lookup yields CDR1 SGHAT and CDR2 FQNNGV. This CDR3 is CASSPRLAARDTQYF. The CDR3 DNA reads as TGTGCCAGCAGCCCCCGACTAGCGGCGCGGGATACGCAGTATTTT.

In its sample, this clonotype was seen once. The gene calls are TRBV12-3 or TRBV12-4 and TRBJ2-5, with 10 nucleotides matching TRBD2. The CDR3 has 15 amino acids. V lost 3 bases to trimming and J lost 6 bases; unmatched junction nucleotides: 7. CDR3 DNA sequence: TGTGCCAGCAGTTTGGCTAGCGGGGGTAGGAAGACCCAGTACTTC. Translated: CASSLASGGRKTQYF.

This clonotype appeared a few times. V usage is TRBV20-1 and J usage is TRBJ2-3; 9 bases match TRBD2. There are 15 residues in the CDR3. The V and J ends lost 7 bases and 5 bases, in that order; junction bases with no gene match: 13. The V gene's germline CDR1 is DFQATT and CDR2 SNEGSKA (reference sequence). The CDR3 DNA reads as TGCAGTGTTCAAAAGGCGGGAGGGCCGGGAGATACGCAGTATTTT. Translating gives CSVQKAGGPGDTQYF.

This clonotype was found a few times. The chain has TRBV27 and TRBJ1-1; possible D gene TRBD1, 6 bases. With 6 bases removed from V and 9 bases from J, the gap between germline ends came to 23 bases. From germline, CDR1 is MNHEY and CDR2 SMNVEV (reference sequence). This CDR3 comprises 15 residues. CDR3 bases: TGTGCCAGCAGCCTTTTCATCGGACAGACCGAGAAAGCTTTCTTT. This sequence encodes CASSLFIGQTEKAFF.

This clonotype came up once. CDR3 in amino acids: CASSPGDRGSGANVLTF. CDR3 in DNA: TGTGCCAGCTCACCAGGGGACAGGGGCTCTGGGGCCAACGTCCTGACTTTC. V usage is TRBV18 and J usage is TRBJ2-6; 10 positions match TRBD1. Germline V gene data show CDR1 as KGHSH and CDR2 as LQKENI. The CDR3 runs to 17 residues. V gave up 2 bases and J gave up 0 bases; unmatched junction bases: 1.

This clonotype was recorded a few times. This chain joins TRBV6-1 and TRBJ2-7; 11 nucleotides agree with TRBD2. V lost 3 bases, J lost 0 bases, and 19 bases stayed unmatched. Germline V gene lookup returns CDR1 MNHNS and CDR2 SASEGT. This CDR3 is 21 amino acids long. Here the CDR3 reads CASSDINPRISSGRGSYEQYF. CDR3 DNA sequence: TGTGCCAGCAGTGACATTAACCCCCGCATTAGTAGCGGGAGGGGCTCCTACGAGCAGTACTTC.

This rearrangement joins TRBV30 to TRBJ1-1, with D perhaps matching TRBD1 (6 bases). This CDR3 is 14 amino acids long. Germline V CDR1 and CDR2: GTSNPN, SVGIG (reference sequence). The V end lost 6 bases, the J end lost 2 bases, and 16 bases lay between the germline ends. This CDR3 is CACRGTTGNTEAFF. For the CDR3, the DNA is TGTGCCTGTAGGGGGACAACGGGAAACACTGAAGCTTTCTTT.

This clonotype has a handful of counts. This chain connects TRBV20-1 to TRBJ1-2; no clear D gene. The CDR3 consists of 12 residues. In germline, CDR1 is DFQATT, CDR2 SNEGSKA (reference sequence). Trimming pared 3 bases from V and 0 bases from J, leaving 5 bases between. This CDR3 reads CSARAANYGYTF. The CDR3 coding sequence is TGCAGTGCTAGGGCCGCTAACTATGGCTACACCTTC.

The chain employs TRBV7-2 and TRBJ1-1; D perhaps matches TRBD1 (6 bases). CDR1 and CDR2 (germline): SGHTA, FQGNSA. The CDR3 runs 13 residues. V was trimmed by 5 bases and J by 10 bases, leaving 17 bases between them. DNA of the CDR3: TGTGCCAGCAGCCTCCAAACAGGGTTCGGAGCTTTCTTT. Translation gives CASSLQTGFGAFF. Drawing the rest from reference TRBV7-2 and TRBJ1-1, the complete variable domain is GAGVSQSPSNKVTEKGKDVELRCDPISGHTALYWYRQSLGQGLEFLIYFQGNSAPDKSGLPSDRFSAERTGGSVSTLTIQRTQQEDSAVYLCASSLQTGFGAFFGQGTRLTVV.

This chain uses TRBV28 with TRBJ1-3, with D possibly being TRBD1 (6 bases). Germline-derived CDR1 and CDR2 are MDHEN and SYDVKM. The CDR3 loop spans 17 amino acids. The ends were cut back, 4 bases at V and 0 bases at J, with 16 bases in the middle. CDR3 protein: CASSSYPGAYSGNTIYF. The CDR3 DNA reads TGTGCCAGCAGTTCCTACCCGGGGGCCTACTCTGGAAACACCATATATTTT. The full variable domain, rest sourced from reference TRBV28 and TRBJ1-3, is DVKVTQSSRYLVKRTGEKVFLECVQDMDHENMFWYRQDPGLGLRLIYFSYDVKMKEKGDIPEGYSVSREKKERFSLILESASTNQTSMYLCASSSYPGAYSGNTIYFGEGSWLTVV.

The chain uses TRBV7-9 and TRBJ2-7, with 10 bases fitting TRBD1. The junction had 3 bases not matched to a gene; V was cut back by 5 bases and J by 2 bases. The CDR3 loop spans 14 amino acids. Germline assignment: CDR1 SEHNR and CDR2 FQNEAQ (reference sequence). The CDR3: CASSRTGGTYEQYF. In DNA form, the CDR3 reads TGTGCCAGCAGCCGGACAGGGGGAACCTACGAGCAGTACTTC.

This clonotype was found once. The V call is TRBV5-1, the J call TRBJ2-7; D is ambiguous. The ends were cut back, 0 bases at V and 7 bases at J, with 14 bases in the middle. The germline gives CDR1 SGHRS, CDR2 YFSETQ. The CDR3 length is 14 residues. CDR3 DNA: TGCGCCAGCAGCTTGGCCTACGCCGAGGAGGAGCAGTACTTC. Encoded protein: CASSLAYAEEEQYF.

The DNA for the CDR3 is TGCAGCGTTGAAGGTCTAGGGTCTGGGGCCAACGTCCTGACTTTC. Translated: CSVEGLGSGANVLTF. The genes are TRBV29-1 and TRBJ2-6; D remains ambiguous. Germline CDR1 is SQVTM and CDR2 is ANQGSEA. The CDR3 has 15 residues. V gave up 1 base and J gave up 1 base, with 8 bases separating them.